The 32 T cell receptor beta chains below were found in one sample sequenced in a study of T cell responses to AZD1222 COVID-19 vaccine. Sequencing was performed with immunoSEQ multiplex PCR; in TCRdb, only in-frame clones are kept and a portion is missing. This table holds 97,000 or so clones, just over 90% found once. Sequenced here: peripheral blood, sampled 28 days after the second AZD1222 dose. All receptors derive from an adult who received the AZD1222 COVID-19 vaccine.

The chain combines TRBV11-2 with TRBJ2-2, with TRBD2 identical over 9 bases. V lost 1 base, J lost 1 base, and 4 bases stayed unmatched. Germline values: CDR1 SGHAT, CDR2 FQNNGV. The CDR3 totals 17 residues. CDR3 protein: CASSLGHSGRNTGELFF. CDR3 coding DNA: TGTGCCAGCAGCTTAGGTCATAGCGGGAGGAACACCGGGGAGCTGTTTTTT.

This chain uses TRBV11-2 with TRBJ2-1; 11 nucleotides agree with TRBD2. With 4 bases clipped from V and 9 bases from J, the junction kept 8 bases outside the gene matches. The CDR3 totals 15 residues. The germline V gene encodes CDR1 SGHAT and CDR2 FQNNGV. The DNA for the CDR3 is TGTGCCAGCAGCTCACAGACTAGCGGGATTGTTGAGCAGTTCTTC. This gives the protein CASSSQTSGIVEQFF.

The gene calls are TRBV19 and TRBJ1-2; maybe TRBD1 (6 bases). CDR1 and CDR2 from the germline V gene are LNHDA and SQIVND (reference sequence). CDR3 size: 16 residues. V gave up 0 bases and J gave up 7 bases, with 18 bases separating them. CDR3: CASSIEGRGPPGGYTF. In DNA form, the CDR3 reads TGTGCCAGTAGTATAGAAGGCAGGGGCCCTCCTGGTGGCTACACCTTC.

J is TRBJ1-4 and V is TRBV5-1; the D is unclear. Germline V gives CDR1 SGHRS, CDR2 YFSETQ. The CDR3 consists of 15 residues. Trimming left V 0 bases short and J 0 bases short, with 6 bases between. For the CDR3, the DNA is TGCGCCAGCAGCTTGGAGGGTACAACTAATGAAAAACTGTTTTTT. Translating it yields CASSLEGTTNEKLFF.

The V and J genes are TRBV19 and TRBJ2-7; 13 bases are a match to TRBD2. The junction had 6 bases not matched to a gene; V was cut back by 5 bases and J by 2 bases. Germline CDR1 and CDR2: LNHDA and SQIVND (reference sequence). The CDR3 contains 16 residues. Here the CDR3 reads CASSLGLAGATYEQYF. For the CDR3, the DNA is TGTGCCAGTAGTCTAGGACTAGCGGGGGCAACCTACGAGCAGTACTTC.

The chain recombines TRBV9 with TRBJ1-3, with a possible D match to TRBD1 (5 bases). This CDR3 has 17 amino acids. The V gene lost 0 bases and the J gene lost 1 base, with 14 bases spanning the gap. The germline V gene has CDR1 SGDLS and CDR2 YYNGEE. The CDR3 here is CASSVATGGGSGNTIYF. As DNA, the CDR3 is TGTGCCAGCAGCGTAGCTACGGGGGGAGGGTCTGGAAACACCATATATTTT. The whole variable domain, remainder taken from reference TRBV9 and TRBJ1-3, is DSGVTQTPKHLITATGQRVTLRCSPRSGDLSVYWYQQSLDQGLQFLIQYYNGEERAKGNILERFSAQQFPDLHSELNLSSLELGDSALYFCASSVATGGGSGNTIYFGEGSWLTVV.

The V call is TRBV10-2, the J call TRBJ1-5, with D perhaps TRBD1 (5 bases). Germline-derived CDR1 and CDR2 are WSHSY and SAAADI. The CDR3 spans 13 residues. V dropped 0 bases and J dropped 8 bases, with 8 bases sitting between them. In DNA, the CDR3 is TGCGCCAGCAGTGAGTCTTTGGGGGAGCCCCAGCATTTT. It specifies CASSESLGEPQHF.

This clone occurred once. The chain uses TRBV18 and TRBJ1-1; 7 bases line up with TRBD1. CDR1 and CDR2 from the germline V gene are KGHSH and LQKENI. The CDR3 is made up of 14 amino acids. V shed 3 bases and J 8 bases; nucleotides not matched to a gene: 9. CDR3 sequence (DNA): TGTGCCAGCTCACCCCGGGACAGCCAGGGGGAAGCTTTCTTT. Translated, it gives CASSPRDSQGEAFF.

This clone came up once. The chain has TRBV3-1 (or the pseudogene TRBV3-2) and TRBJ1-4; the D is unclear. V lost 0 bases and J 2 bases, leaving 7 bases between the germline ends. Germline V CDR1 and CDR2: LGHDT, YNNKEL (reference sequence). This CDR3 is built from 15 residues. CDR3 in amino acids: CASSQDLITNEKLFF. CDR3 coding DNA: TGTGCCAGCAGCCAAGATCTTATTACTAATGAAAAACTGTTTTTT.

The CDR3 DNA reads TGTGCCAGCAGCCAAGATCGAGGACTAGCGGGAACTAGCACAGATACGCAGTATTTT. Amino acids: CASSQDRGLAGTSTDTQYF. J is TRBJ2-3 and V is TRBV4-2; 12 nucleotides match TRBD2. CDR3 size: 19 residues. Unmatched junction bases numbered 7, after V lost 0 bases and J lost 0 bases. CDR1 is LGHNA and CDR2 is YNFKEQ in the germline V gene.

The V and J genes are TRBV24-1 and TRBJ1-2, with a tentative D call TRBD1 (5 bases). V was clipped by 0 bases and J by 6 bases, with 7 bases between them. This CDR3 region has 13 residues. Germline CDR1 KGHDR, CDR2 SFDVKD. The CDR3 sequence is CATSDLAGNGYTF. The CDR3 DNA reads TGTGCCACCAGTGATTTGGCAGGGAATGGCTACACCTTC.

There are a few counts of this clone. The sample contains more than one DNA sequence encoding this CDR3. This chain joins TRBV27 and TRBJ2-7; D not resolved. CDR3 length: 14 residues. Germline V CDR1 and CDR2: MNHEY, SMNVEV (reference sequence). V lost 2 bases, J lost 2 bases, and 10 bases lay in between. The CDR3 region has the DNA TGTGCCAGCAGTTTAGGTCCCGCCGCCTACGAGCAGTACTTC. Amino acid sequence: CASSLGPAAYEQYF.

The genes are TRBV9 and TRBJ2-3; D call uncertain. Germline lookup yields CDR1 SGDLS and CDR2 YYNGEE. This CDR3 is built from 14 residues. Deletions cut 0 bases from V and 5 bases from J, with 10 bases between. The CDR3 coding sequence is TGTGCCAGCAGCGTAGGGACGTATAGAGATACGCAGTATTTT. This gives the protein CASSVGTYRDTQYF.

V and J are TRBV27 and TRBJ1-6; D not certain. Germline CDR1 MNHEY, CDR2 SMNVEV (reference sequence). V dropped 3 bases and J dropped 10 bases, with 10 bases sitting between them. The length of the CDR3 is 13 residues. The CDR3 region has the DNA TGTGCCAGCAGTTTCGGACGGAGATCACCCCTCCACTTT. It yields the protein CASSFGRRSPLHF.

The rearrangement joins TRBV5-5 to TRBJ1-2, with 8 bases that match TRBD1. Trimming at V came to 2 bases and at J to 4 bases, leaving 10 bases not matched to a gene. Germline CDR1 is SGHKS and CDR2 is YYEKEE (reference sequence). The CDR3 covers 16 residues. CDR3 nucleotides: TGTGCCAGCAGCTTCGAACAGCCCGGGACAGGCTATGGCTACACCTTC. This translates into CASSFEQPGTGYGYTF.

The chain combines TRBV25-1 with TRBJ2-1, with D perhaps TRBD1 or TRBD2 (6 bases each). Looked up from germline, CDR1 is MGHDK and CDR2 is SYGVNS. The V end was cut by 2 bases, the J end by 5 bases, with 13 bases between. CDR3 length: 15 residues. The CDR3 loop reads CASSEGGTINNEQFF. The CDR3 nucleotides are TGTGCCAGCAGTGAAGGGGGGACAATTAACAATGAGCAGTTCTTC.

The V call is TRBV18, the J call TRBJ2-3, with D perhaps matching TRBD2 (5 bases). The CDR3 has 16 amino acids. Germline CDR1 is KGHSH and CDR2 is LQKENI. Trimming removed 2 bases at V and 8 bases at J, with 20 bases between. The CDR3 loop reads CASSPSQTGKGGTQYF. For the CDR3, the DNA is TGTGCCAGCTCACCAAGCCAGACGGGAAAGGGCGGTACGCAGTATTTT.

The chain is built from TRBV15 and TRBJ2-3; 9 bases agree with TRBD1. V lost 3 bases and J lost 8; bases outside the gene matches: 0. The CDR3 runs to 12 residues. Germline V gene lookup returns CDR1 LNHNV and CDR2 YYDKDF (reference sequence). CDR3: CATSRTGGTQYF. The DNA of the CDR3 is TGTGCCACCAGCAGGACAGGGGGTACGCAGTATTTT.

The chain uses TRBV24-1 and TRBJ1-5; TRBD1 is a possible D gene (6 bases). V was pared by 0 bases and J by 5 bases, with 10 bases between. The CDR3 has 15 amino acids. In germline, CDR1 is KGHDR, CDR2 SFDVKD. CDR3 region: CATSDLMGAYQPQHF. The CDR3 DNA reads TGTGCCACCAGTGATTTGATGGGGGCCTATCAGCCCCAGCATTTT.

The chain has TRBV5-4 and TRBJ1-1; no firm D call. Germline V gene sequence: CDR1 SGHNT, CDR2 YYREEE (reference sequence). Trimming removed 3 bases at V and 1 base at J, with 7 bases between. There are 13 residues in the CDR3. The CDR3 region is CASSWVANTEAFF. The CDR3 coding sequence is TGTGCCAGCAGCTGGGTGGCGAACACTGAAGCTTTCTTT.

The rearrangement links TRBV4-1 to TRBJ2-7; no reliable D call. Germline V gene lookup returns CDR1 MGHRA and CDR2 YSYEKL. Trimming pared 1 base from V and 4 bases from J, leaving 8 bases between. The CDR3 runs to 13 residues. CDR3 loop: CASSQARAYEQYF. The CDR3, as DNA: TGCGCCAGCAGCCAAGCTAGGGCTTACGAGCAGTACTTC.

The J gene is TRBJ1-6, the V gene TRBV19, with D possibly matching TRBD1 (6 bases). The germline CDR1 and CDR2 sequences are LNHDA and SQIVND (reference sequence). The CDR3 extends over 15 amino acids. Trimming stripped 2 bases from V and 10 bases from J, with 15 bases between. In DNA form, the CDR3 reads TGTGCCAGTAGTATAACAGGGAAGTTTTACTCACCCCTCCACTTT. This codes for CASSITGKFYSPLHF. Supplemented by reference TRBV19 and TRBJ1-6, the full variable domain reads DGGITQSPKYLFRKEGQNVTLSCEQNLNHDAMYWYRQDPGQGLRLIYYSQIVNDFQKGDIAEGYSVSREKKESFPLTVTSAQKNPTAFYLCASSITGKFYSPLHFGNGTRLTVT.

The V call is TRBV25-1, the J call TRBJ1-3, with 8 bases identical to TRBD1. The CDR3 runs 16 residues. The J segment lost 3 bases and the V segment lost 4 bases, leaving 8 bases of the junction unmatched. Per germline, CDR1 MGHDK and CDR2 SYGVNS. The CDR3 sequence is CASSGTLDRDGNTIYF. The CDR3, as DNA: TGTGCCAGCAGTGGAACCCTGGACAGGGATGGAAACACCATATATTTT.

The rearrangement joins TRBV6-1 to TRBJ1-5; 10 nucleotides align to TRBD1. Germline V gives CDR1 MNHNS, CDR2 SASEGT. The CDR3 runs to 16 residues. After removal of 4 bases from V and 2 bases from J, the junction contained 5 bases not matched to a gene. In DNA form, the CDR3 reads TGTGCCAGCAGTGCGGACAGGGGGTATGGCAATCAGCCCCAGCATTTT. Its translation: CASSADRGYGNQPQHF.

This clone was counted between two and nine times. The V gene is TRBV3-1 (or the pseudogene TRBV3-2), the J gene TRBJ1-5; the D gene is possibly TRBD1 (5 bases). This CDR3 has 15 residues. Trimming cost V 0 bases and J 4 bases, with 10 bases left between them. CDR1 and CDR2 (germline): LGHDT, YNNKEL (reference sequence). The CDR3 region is CASSQDRAENQPQHF. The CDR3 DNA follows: TGTGCCAGCAGCCAAGACAGGGCTGAGAATCAGCCCCAGCATTTT.

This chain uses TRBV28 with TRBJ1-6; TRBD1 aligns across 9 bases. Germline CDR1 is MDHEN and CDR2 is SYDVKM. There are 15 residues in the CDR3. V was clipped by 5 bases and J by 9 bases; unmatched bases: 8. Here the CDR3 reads CASSVPDRGASPLHF. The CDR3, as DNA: TGTGCCAGCAGTGTACCGGACAGGGGCGCTTCACCCCTCCACTTT.

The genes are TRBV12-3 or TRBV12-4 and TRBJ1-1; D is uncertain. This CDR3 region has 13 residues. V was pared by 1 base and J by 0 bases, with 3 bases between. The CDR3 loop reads CASSLVLNTEAFF. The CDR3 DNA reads TGTGCCAGCAGTTTAGTGTTGAACACTGAAGCTTTCTTT.

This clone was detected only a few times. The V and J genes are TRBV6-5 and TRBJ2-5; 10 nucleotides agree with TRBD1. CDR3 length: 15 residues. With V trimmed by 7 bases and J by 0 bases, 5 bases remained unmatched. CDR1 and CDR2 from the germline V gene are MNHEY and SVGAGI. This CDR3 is CASNPGQGYQETQYF. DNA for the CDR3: TGTGCCAGCAACCCGGGACAGGGGTACCAAGAGACCCAGTACTTC.

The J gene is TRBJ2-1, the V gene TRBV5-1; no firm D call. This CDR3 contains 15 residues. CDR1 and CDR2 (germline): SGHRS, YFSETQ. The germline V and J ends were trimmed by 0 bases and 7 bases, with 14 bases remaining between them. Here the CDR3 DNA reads TGCGCCAGCAGCTTGGCCCTCGGAAGCGCGAATGAGCAGTTCTTC. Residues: CASSLALGSANEQFF.

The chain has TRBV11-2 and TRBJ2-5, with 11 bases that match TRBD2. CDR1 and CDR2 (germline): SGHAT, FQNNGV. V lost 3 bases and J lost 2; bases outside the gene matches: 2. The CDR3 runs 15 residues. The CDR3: CASSFGTSGQETQYF. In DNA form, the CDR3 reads TGTGCCAGCAGCTTCGGGACTAGCGGACAAGAGACCCAGTACTTC.

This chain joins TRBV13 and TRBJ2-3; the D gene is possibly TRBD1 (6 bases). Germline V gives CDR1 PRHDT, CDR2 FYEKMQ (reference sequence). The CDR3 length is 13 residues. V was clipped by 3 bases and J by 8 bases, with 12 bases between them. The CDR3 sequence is CASSFGTRGTQYF. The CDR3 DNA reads TGTGCCAGCAGCTTCGGGACACGGGGTACGCAGTATTTT.

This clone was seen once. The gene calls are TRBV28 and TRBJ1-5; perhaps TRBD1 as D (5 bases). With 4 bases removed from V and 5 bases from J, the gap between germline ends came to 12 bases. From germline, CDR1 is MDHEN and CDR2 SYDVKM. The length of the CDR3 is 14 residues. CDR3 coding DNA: TGTGCCAGCAGTTCAGACAGCCTCGATCAGCCCCAGCATTTT. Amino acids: CASSSDSLDQPQHF.